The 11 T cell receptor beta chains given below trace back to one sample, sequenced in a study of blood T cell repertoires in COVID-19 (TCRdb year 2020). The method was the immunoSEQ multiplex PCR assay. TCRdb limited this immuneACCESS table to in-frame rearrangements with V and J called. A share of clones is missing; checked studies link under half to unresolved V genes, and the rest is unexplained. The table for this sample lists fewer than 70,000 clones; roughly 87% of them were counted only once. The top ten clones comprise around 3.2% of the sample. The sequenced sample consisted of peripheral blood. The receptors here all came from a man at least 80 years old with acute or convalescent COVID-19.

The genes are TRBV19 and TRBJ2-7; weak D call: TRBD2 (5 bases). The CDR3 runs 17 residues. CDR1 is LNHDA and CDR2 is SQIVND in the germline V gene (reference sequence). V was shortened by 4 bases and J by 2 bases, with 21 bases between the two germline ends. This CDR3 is CASSKGRASGLTYEQYF. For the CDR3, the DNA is TGTGCCAGTAGTAAGGGCCGAGCCAGCGGCTTAACCTACGAGCAGTACTTC.

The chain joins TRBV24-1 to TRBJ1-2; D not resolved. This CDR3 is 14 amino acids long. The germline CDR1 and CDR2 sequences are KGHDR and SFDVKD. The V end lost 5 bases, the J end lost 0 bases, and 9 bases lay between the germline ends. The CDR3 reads CATSGSGPNYGYTF. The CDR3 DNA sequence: TGTGCCACCAGTGGCTCAGGTCCTAACTATGGCTACACCTTC.

In nucleotides, the CDR3 is TGTGCCAGCAGCCTGCTGCGGGACAGGGCCAATGAGCAGTTCTTC. Its protein is CASSLLRDRANEQFF. V usage is TRBV27 and J usage is TRBJ2-1; TRBD1 matches at 9 bases. The CDR3 totals 15 residues. J gave up 6 bases and V 6 bases, and 9 bases lay outside the gene matches. Germline CDR1 is MNHEY and CDR2 is SMNVEV (reference sequence).

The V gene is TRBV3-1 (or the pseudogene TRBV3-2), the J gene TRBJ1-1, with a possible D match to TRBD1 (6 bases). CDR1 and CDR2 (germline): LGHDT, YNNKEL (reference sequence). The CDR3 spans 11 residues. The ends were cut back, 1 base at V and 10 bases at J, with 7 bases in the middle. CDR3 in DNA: TGTGCCAGCAGCCAAGGCAGGGGAGCTTTCTTT. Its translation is CASSQGRGAFF.

The CDR3 reads CASTPSGASTDTQYF. The DNA for the CDR3 is TGTGCCAGCACCCCTAGCGGGGCGAGCACAGATACGCAGTATTTT. The chain has TRBV11-1 and TRBJ2-3; TRBD2 agrees at 9 bases. CDR1 and CDR2 (germline): SGHAT, FQDESV (reference sequence). The V segment lost 7 bases and the J segment 0 bases; nucleotides outside the gene matches: 5. This CDR3 has 15 residues.

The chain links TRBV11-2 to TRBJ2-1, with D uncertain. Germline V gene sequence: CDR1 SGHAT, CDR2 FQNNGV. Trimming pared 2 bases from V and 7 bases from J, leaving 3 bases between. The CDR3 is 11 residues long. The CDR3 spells CASSLQNEQFF. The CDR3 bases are TGTGCCAGCAGCTTACAAAATGAGCAGTTCTTC.

CDR3 bases: TGTGCCAGCAGCGCACCGGATGGGACAGGGGGCAGAGATACGCAGTATTTT. Amino acid sequence: CASSAPDGTGGRDTQYF. The chain carries TRBV5-5 and TRBJ2-3, with 12 bases matching TRBD1. This CDR3 has 17 amino acids. V trimming: 4 bases; J trimming: 5 bases; junction bases outside the gene matches: 11. The germline V gene has CDR1 SGHKS and CDR2 YYEKEE (reference sequence).

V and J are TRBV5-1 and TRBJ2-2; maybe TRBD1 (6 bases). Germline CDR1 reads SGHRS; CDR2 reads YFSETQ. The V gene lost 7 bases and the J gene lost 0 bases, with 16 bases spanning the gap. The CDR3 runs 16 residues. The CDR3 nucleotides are TGCGCCAGCGGAACGACAGGACATACGAACACCGGGGAGCTGTTTTTT. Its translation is CASGTTGHTNTGELFF. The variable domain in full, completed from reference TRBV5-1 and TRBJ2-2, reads KAGVTQTPRYLIKTRGQQVTLSCSPISGHRSVSWYQQTPGQGLQFLFEYFSETQRNKGNFPGRFSGRQFSNSRSEMNVSTLELGDSALYLCASGTTGHTNTGELFFGEGSRLTVL.

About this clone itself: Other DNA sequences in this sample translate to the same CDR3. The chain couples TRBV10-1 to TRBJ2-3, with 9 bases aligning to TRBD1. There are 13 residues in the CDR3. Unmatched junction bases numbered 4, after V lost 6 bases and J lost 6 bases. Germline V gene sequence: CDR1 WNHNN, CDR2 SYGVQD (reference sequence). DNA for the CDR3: TGCGCCAGCAGGGGACAGGGAAGTGATACGCAGTATTTT. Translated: CASRGQGSDTQYF.

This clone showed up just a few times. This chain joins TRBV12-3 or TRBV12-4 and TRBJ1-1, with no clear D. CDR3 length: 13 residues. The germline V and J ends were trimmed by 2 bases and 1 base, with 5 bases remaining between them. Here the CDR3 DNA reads TGTGCCAGCAGTTTAATCCAGAACACTGAAGCTTTCTTT. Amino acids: CASSLIQNTEAFF.

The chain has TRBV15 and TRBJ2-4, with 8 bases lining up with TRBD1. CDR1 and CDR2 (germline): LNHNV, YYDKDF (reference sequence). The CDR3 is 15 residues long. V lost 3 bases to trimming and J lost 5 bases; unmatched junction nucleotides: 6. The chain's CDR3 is CATSSWTGYENIQYF. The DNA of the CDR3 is TGTGCCACCAGCAGCTGGACAGGGTACGAAAACATTCAGTACTTC.